Presented here are 2 T cell receptor beta chains from one specimen sequenced in a study of shared clonotypes between healthy human individuals. Profiled with immunoSEQ multiplex PCR; TCRdb holds only in-frame clones, not every one. Of about 2.3 million clones listed, more than 80% are singletons. Sequenced: naive CD4+ T cells from PBMCs. Subset in this sample: CD45RA+ positively selected. The receptor set was obtained from a man in his late teens or twenties in good health. Some clones in this sample may be carry-over from other donors' samples.

This clone was found a few times. This specimen includes other DNA sequences encoding the same CDR3. This chain connects TRBV2 to TRBJ2-2, with no clear D. Looked up from germline, CDR1 is SNHLY and CDR2 is FYNNEI. This CDR3 spans 11 amino acids. V gave up 4 bases and J gave up 7 bases, with 4 bases separating them. The CDR3 region has the DNA TGTGCCAGCAGTGTCAGCGGGGAGCTGTTTTTT. Amino acids: CASSVSGELFF.

The CDR3: CASSPGQGVDGYTF. For the CDR3, the DNA is TGCGCCAGCAGCCCGGGACAGGGGGTTGATGGCTACACCTTC. The chain uses TRBV5-1 and TRBJ1-2; the match to TRBD1 covers 11 bases. This CDR3 has 14 residues. V lost 4 bases, J lost 6 bases, and 5 bases stayed unmatched. CDR1 is SGHRS and CDR2 is YFSETQ in the germline V gene.